What follows are 19 T cell receptor beta chains derived from one specimen sequenced in a study of T cell changes during pregnancy in multiple sclerosis. Only in-frame clones appear in the TCRdb table, and some are missing; sequencing was by immunoSEQ multiplex PCR. The sample holds tens of thousands of clones, roughly nine tenths seen once. Sequenced material: peripheral blood, taken before pregnancy. Source of these receptors: a female donor with multiple sclerosis, enrolled in a pregnancy study.

CDR3 sequence: CASSHPATGSPYEQYF. The CDR3 nucleotides read TGTGCCAGCAGCCACCCCGCAACAGGGTCCCCCTACGAGCAGTACTTC. V gene TRBV14 combines with J gene TRBJ2-7, with D maybe TRBD1 (6 bases). V shed 3 bases and J shed 2 bases, with 17 bases lying between them. The length of the CDR3 is 16 residues. Germline V CDR1 and CDR2: SGHDN, FVKESK.

V and J are TRBV9 and TRBJ1-5, with D possibly TRBD1 on 5 matching bases. Germline assignment: CDR1 SGDLS and CDR2 YYNGEE. The CDR3 is 15 residues long. Trimming cost V 4 bases and J 0 bases, with 11 bases left between them. CDR3 amino acids: CASSLGGDSNQPQHF. The CDR3, as DNA: TGTGCCAGCAGCCTCGGGGGGGATAGCAATCAGCCCCAGCATTTT. The variable domain in full, with the rest retrieved from reference TRBV9 and TRBJ1-5, is DSGVTQTPKHLITATGQRVTLRCSPRSGDLSVYWYQQSLDQGLQFLIQYYNGEERAKGNILERFSAQQFPDLHSELNLSSLELGDSALYFCASSLGGDSNQPQHFGDGTRLSIL.

The chain carries TRBV5-4 and TRBJ1-2, with D perhaps TRBD1 (5 bases). V was shortened by 3 bases and J by 1 base, with 10 bases between the two germline ends. The CDR3 contains 14 residues. Germline CDR1 is SGHNT and CDR2 is YYREEE (reference sequence). The CDR3 here is CASSSLDINYGYTF. Here the CDR3 DNA reads TGTGCCAGCAGCTCACTGGACATTAACTATGGCTACACCTTC. Drawing the rest from reference TRBV5-4 and TRBJ1-2, the complete variable domain is ETGVTQSPTHLIKTRGQQVTLRCSSQSGHNTVSWYQQALGQGPQFIFQYYREEENGRGNFPPRFSGLQFPNYSSELNVNALELDDSALYLCASSSLDINYGYTFGSGTRLTVV.

The chain joins TRBV7-2 to TRBJ1-4; a possible D gene is TRBD1 (6 bases). V gave up 4 bases and J gave up 6 bases, with 9 bases separating them. The CDR3 has 13 amino acids. Germline V gene sequence: CDR1 SGHTA, CDR2 FQGNSA. The CDR3 region has the DNA TGTGCCAGCAGCTCCCGGACAGATGAAAAACTGTTTTTT. It translates to CASSSRTDEKLFF.

Here the CDR3 DNA reads TGCGCCAGCAGCCCGACCGCCAGCGTTGAAAAACTGTTTTTT. Translation gives CASSPTASVEKLFF. This sequence joins TRBV5-1 and TRBJ1-4; D not certain. The CDR3 contains 14 residues. V lost 4 bases to trimming and J lost 7 bases, with 14 bases between them. Germline V gives CDR1 SGHRS, CDR2 YFSETQ.

This chain links TRBV4-3 with TRBJ1-4; TRBD1 is a possible D gene (6 bases). The CDR3 is 15 residues long. The ends were cut back, 3 bases at V and 8 bases at J, with 16 bases in the middle. Germline CDR1 LGHNA, CDR2 YSLEER. CDR3 DNA: TGCGCCAGCAGCCACCACAGGGACTATGGAGAAAAACTGTTTTTT. This translates into CASSHHRDYGEKLFF.

The chain couples TRBV19 to TRBJ2-1, with D possibly being TRBD2 (6 bases). This CDR3 contains 15 residues. V lost 3 bases, J lost 1 base, and 10 bases lay in between. Germline V CDR1 and CDR2: LNHDA, SQIVND (reference sequence). CDR3 protein: CASSMGGPSYNEQFF. The CDR3 DNA reads TGTGCCAGTAGTATGGGGGGACCGTCCTACAATGAGCAGTTCTTC.

The genes are TRBV7-3 and TRBJ2-2; 8 bases line up with TRBD1. Losses at the gene ends were 5 bases for V and 5 bases for J; bases not matched to a gene: 10. CDR1 is SGHTA and CDR2 is FQGTGA in the germline V gene. CDR3 length: 16 residues. CDR3 bases: TGTGCCAGCAGCCCACCAGGACAGGGTGGGACCGGGGAGCTGTTTTTT. Its translation is CASSPPGQGGTGELFF.

The chain carries TRBV19 and TRBJ1-5, with D maybe TRBD1 (5 bases). Germline values: CDR1 LNHDA, CDR2 SQIVND (reference sequence). This CDR3 comprises 16 residues. V dropped 3 bases and J dropped 2 bases, with 14 bases sitting between them. The CDR3 protein is CASSIMGGGGNQPQHF. Here the CDR3 DNA reads TGTGCCAGTAGTATTATGGGGGGTGGTGGCAATCAGCCCCAGCATTTT.

This clone showed up just a few times. V gene TRBV10-3 combines with J gene TRBJ1-1; D perhaps matches TRBD1 (6 bases). V dropped 7 bases and J dropped 10 bases, with 19 bases sitting between them. The germline gives CDR1 ENHRY, CDR2 SYGVKD. There are 13 residues in the CDR3. The chain's CDR3 is CAITTPGHRIAFF. CDR3 nucleotide sequence: TGTGCCATCACCACGCCGGGACACCGAATAGCTTTCTTT.

The chain recombines TRBV7-9 with TRBJ1-3; TRBD1 agrees at 8 bases. V lost 5 bases to trimming and J lost 4 bases; unmatched junction nucleotides: 7. The germline gives CDR1 SEHNR, CDR2 FQNEAQ (reference sequence). This CDR3 is built from 15 residues. CDR3 sequence reads: CASSPGQGAGNTIYF. Here the CDR3 DNA reads TGTGCCAGCAGCCCCGGACAGGGAGCAGGAAACACCATATATTTT.

The rearrangement joins TRBV6-5 to TRBJ2-3, with TRBD2 as a possible D gene (7 bases). V shed 4 bases and J shed 1 base, with 15 bases lying between them. The V gene's germline CDR1 is MNHEY and CDR2 SVGAGI. The CDR3 extends over 16 amino acids. The CDR3 loop is CASSSTGRGGTDTQYF. The CDR3 DNA reads as TGTGCCAGCAGTTCAACAGGGAGGGGGGGCACAGATACGCAGTATTTT.

This clone has just one count. The genes are TRBV30 and TRBJ1-6; TRBD1 matches at 10 bases. The CDR3 loop spans 18 amino acids. J was trimmed by 10 bases and V by 2 bases; bases with no gene match: 17. Germline CDR1 and CDR2: GTSNPN and SVGIG (reference sequence). The CDR3 region is CAWSPNRDRGFDSSPLHF. CDR3 DNA: TGTGCCTGGAGTCCAAACCGGGACAGGGGTTTCGATTCGTCACCCCTCCACTTT.

This chain's CDR3 is CASSGEGILVIQYF. The CDR3 DNA reads TGTGCCAGCAGTGGGGAGGGGATTTTAGTTATTCAGTACTTC. The rearrangement joins TRBV2 to TRBJ2-4; 7 bases fit TRBD2. The CDR3 is made up of 14 amino acids. Germline values: CDR1 SNHLY, CDR2 FYNNEI. Unmatched junction bases numbered 10, after V lost 4 bases and J lost 10 bases.

This chain joins TRBV6-1 and TRBJ2-7, with 14 bases fitting TRBD2. V dropped 4 bases and J dropped 7; count of bases not matched to a gene: 9. This CDR3 is built from 16 residues. Germline assignment: CDR1 MNHNS and CDR2 SASEGT. The chain's CDR3 is CASSARLAGGPGEQYF. As DNA, the CDR3 is TGTGCCAGCAGTGCCCGACTAGCGGGAGGGCCGGGTGAGCAGTACTTC.

The V gene is TRBV7-7, the J gene TRBJ2-1; TRBD1 matches 9 bases. Unmatched junction bases numbered 1, after V lost 1 base and J lost 6 bases. The CDR3 is made up of 14 amino acids. Germline V gene data show CDR1 as SSHAT and CDR2 as FNYEAQ (reference sequence). This CDR3 is CASSLGTGVNEQFF. In DNA, the CDR3 is TGTGCCAGCAGCTTAGGGACAGGGGTCAATGAGCAGTTCTTC.

This clone appeared a single time. The chain joins TRBV19 to TRBJ2-7, with 7 bases aligning to TRBD1. The CDR3 sequence is 15 residues long. The germline V gene encodes CDR1 LNHDA and CDR2 SQIVND (reference sequence). V lost 3 bases to trimming and J lost 2 bases; unmatched junction nucleotides: 7. DNA of the CDR3: TGTGCCAGTAGTATGAGGGACAGACCGACCTACGAGCAGTACTTC. Its protein product is CASSMRDRPTYEQYF.

This clone was detected once. The rearrangement links TRBV27 to TRBJ2-7; possible D gene TRBD1, 5 bases. V was clipped by 5 bases and J by 0 bases, with 17 bases between them. Germline loops: CDR1 MNHEY, CDR2 SMNVEV (reference sequence). The CDR3 covers 16 residues. The CDR3, as DNA: TGTGCCAGCAGTCCCCCCCCCGCGCAGGGCTCCTACGAGCAGTACTTC. Its protein product is CASSPPPAQGSYEQYF.

V is TRBV19 and J is TRBJ2-5; possibly TRBD2 for D (5 bases). Trimming stripped 2 bases from V and 5 bases from J, with 18 bases between. CDR1 and CDR2 from the germline V gene are LNHDA and SQIVND (reference sequence). CDR3 length equals 16 residues. This CDR3 reads CASSILGDYRRETQYF. DNA of the CDR3: TGTGCCAGTAGTATATTGGGCGACTACCGCCGGGAGACCCAGTACTTC.